Reported below is one TCR beta chain. Researchers ran the PCR with 60 Vbeta and 13 Jbeta primers. In the original workflow: A later analysis counted about 80 million unique TCR beta chains, 9.5 million to 12 million shared. The repertoire was sequenced with immunoSEQ multiplex PCR; TCRdb's copy has only in-frame clones and lacks some. For V, J and clone size, that table is used; D and trimming come from the DNA. The profile shows 90,000 or so clones, 80% of them singletons. These data belong to a study of cytomegalovirus exposure and HLA in healthy donors. The material sequenced was PBMCs. This TCR was recovered from a woman in her fifties or sixties in good health and CMV-seropositive.

The CDR3 nucleotides are TGTTCCCTAGGGACTAGCACAGATACGCAGTATTTT. This sequence encodes CSLGTSTDTQYF. The chain has TRBV7-9 and TRBJ2-3; possible D gene TRBD2, 6 bases. Germline V gene sequence: CDR1 SEHNR, CDR2 FQNEAQ (reference sequence). This CDR3 contains 12 residues.